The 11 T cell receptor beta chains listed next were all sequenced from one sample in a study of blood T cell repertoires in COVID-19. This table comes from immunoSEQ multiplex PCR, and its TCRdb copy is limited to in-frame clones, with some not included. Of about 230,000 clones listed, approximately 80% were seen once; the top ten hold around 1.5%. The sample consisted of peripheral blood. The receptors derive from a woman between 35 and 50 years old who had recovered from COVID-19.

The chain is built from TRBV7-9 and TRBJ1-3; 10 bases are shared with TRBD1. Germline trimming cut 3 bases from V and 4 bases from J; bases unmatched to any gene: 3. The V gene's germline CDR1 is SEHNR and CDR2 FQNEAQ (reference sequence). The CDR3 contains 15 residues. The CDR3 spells CASSFRDRGGNTIYF. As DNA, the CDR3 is TGTGCCAGCAGCTTCCGGGACAGGGGCGGAAACACCATATATTTT.

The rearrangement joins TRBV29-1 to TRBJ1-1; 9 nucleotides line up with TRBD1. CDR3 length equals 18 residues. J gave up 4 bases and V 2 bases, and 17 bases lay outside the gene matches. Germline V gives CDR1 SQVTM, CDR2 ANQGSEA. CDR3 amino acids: CSVEFAGQGKRATTEAFF. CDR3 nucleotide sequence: TGCAGCGTTGAATTCGCGGGACAGGGAAAAAGAGCCACCACTGAAGCTTTCTTT.

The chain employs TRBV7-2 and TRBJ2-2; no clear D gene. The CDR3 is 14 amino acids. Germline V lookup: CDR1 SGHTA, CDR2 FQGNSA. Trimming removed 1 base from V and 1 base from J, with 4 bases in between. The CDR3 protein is CASSLVRNTGELFF. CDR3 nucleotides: TGTGCCAGCAGCTTAGTTCGGAACACCGGGGAGCTGTTTTTT.

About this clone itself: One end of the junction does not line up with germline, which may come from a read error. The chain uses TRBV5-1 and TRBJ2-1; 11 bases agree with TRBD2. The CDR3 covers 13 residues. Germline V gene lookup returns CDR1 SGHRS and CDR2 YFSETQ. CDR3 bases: TGCGCCAGCGGACTAGCGGGTGGCAATAAGCAGTTCTTC. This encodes CASGLAGGNKQFF.

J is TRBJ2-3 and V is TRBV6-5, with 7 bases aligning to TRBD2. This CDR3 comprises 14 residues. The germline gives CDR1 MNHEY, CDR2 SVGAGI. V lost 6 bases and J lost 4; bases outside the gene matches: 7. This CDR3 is CASRTSVGSDTQYF. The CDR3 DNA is TGTGCCAGCAGAACTAGCGTCGGGTCAGATACGCAGTATTTT.

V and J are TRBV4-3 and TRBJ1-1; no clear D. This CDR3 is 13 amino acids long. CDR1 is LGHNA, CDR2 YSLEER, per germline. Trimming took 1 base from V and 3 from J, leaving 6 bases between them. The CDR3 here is CASSQVIDTEAFF. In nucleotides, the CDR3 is TGCGCCAGCAGCCAAGTTATCGACACTGAAGCTTTCTTT.

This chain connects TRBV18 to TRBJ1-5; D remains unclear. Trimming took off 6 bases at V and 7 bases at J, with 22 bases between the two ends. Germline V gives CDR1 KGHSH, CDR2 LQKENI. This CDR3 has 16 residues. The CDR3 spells CASSFAGPKGGQPQHF. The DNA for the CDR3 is TGTGCCAGCTCTTTCGCGGGTCCTAAAGGCGGACAGCCCCAGCATTTT.

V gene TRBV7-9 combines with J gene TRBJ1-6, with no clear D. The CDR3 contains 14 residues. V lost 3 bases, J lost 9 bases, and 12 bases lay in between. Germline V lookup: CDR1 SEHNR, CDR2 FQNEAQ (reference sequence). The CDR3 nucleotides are TGTGCCAGCAGCTTTTTGCATGAGAGTTCACCCCTCCACTTT. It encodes CASSFLHESSPLHF.

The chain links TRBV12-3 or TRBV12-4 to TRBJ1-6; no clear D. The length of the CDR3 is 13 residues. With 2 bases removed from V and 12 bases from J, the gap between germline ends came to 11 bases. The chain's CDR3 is CASSLLGRLPLHF. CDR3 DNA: TGTGCCAGCAGTTTATTGGGCCGTTTACCCCTCCACTTT.

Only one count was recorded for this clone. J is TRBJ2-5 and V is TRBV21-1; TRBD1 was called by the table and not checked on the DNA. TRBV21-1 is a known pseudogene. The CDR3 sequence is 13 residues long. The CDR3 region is CASYDSTQETQYF. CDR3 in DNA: TGTGCCAGCTACGACAGTACCCAAGAGACCCAGTACTTC.

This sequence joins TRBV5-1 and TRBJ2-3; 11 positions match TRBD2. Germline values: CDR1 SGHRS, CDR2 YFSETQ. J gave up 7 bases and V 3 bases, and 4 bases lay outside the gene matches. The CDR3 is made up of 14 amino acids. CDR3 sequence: CASSSSGGWNTQYF. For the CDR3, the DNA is TGCGCCAGCAGCTCTAGCGGGGGGTGGAATACGCAGTATTTT. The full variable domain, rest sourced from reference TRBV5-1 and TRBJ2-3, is KAGVTQTPRYLIKTRGQQVTLSCSPISGHRSVSWYQQTPGQGLQFLFEYFSETQRNKGNFPGRFSGRQFSNSRSEMNVSTLELGDSALYLCASSSSGGWNTQYFGPGTRLTVL.